The 26 T cell receptor beta chains below all came from one sample that was sequenced in a study of T cells expressing NK-cell markers. TCRdb reanalyzed the 5' RACE reads and collapses them to one entry per CDR3 protein, without DNA. The sample has over 150,000 distinct CDR3 sequences. The sequenced material came from blood T cells: a sorted CD56 or NKG2C T cell subset, CD4+ or CD8+ T cells, or bulk PBMC T cells (not recorded which). These receptors all come from a woman aged 45 to 65 in good health.

The chain has TRBV20-1 and TRBJ2-1; the D gene TCRdb calls, TRBD2, cannot be checked with no DNA. Germline V gene sequence: CDR1 DFQATT, CDR2 SNEGSKA (reference sequence). CDR3 length: 13 amino acids. This CDR3 is CSARTSGSDEQFF.

V gene TRBV16 combines with J gene TRBJ2-1. The CDR3 has 15 residues. Germline loops: CDR1 KGHSY, CDR2 FQNENV. Here the CDR3 reads CASSQSPSSYNEQFF.

The chain has TRBV2 and TRBJ2-5; no DNA is available, so the TRBD2 call from TCRdb remains unchecked. CDR3 length: 16 amino acids. Germline assignment: CDR1 SNHLY and CDR2 FYNNEI. The CDR3 here is CASSEPRLRGQETQYF.

The gene calls are TRBV7-8 and TRBJ2-1; TCRdb indicates TRBD1, and absent DNA this call remains unverified. Per the germline V gene, CDR1 is SGHVS and CDR2 is FQNEAQ. The CDR3 covers 15 residues. The CDR3 here is CASSSAGGAYNEQFF.

The chain uses TRBV4-1 and TRBJ1-1. The CDR3 spans 14 residues. Germline CDR1 is MGHRA and CDR2 is YSYEKL. CDR3 amino acids: CASSDGRRVSEAFF.

This rearrangement joins TRBV29-1 to TRBJ2-7; lacking DNA, the TRBD2 call made by TCRdb goes unchecked. The length of the CDR3 is 13 residues. Germline V gives CDR1 SQVTM, CDR2 ANQGSEA. The CDR3 sequence: CSVSSGSYGEQYF.

J is TRBJ2-1 and V is TRBV6-2 or TRBV6-3; TCRdb designates TRBD2, a call that cannot be tested without DNA. Germline V gene lookup returns CDR1 MNHEY and CDR2 SVGEGT. The CDR3 is 12 residues long. Here the CDR3 reads CATLPLAGGQFF.

The rearrangement uses TRBV6-5 and TRBJ2-1; with no DNA, the TCRdb D assignment of TRBD2 cannot be verified. The CDR3 is 12 residues long. Germline values: CDR1 MNHEY, CDR2 SVGAGI. The chain's CDR3 is CASSSSGPGEFF.

J is TRBJ2-1 and V is TRBV7-8; TCRdb proposes TRBD2, but this gene call is untestable without DNA. The germline V gene has CDR1 SGHVS and CDR2 FQNEAQ. This CDR3 region has 13 residues. The CDR3 reads CASRVGLANEQFF.

The rearrangement uses TRBV27 and TRBJ2-1; TCRdb's D call of TRBD2 is untestable without DNA. The CDR3 extends over 17 amino acids. The germline V gene encodes CDR1 MNHEY and CDR2 SMNVEV (reference sequence). This CDR3 reads CASSTRSSGRALGEQFF.

The J gene is TRBJ1-5, the V gene TRBV3-1. The CDR3 consists of 15 residues. The germline CDR1 and CDR2 sequences are LGHDT and YNNKEL (reference sequence). This CDR3 is CASSQELTINQPQHF.

The V and J genes are TRBV7-9 and TRBJ2-2; TCRdb's assignment of TRBD1 cannot be checked, as there is no DNA. In germline, CDR1 is SEHNR, CDR2 FQNEAQ (reference sequence). CDR3 length: 15 residues. CDR3 in amino acids: CASSGTGTGTGELFF.

The gene calls are TRBV7-9 and TRBJ2-3; TCRdb names TRBD1, which stays unverified in the absence of DNA. CDR1 and CDR2 from the germline V gene are SEHNR and FQNEAQ (reference sequence). The CDR3 contains 13 residues. CDR3 sequence reads: CASSSGQTDTQYF.

The chain is built from TRBV6-5 and TRBJ1-1; TCRdb gives TRBD1 as the D gene, but with no DNA this cannot be confirmed. The CDR3 is made up of 15 amino acids. Germline V CDR1 and CDR2: MNHEY, SVGAGI. The CDR3: CASSLGQAQNTEAFF.

This rearrangement joins TRBV25-1 to TRBJ2-7. Germline CDR1 reads MGHDK; CDR2 reads SYGVNS. The CDR3 spans 13 residues. CDR3 sequence reads: CASSDVQQYEQYF.

This rearrangement joins TRBV12-3 or TRBV12-4 to TRBJ2-1; without DNA, the TCRdb call of TRBD2 cannot be checked. The CDR3 has 14 residues. The CDR3: CASIGGSLSVEQFF.

This chain connects TRBV4-1 to TRBJ2-1; TCRdb gives TRBD1 as the D gene, but with no DNA this cannot be confirmed. The CDR3 is 14 amino acids. Germline V gene sequence: CDR1 MGHRA, CDR2 YSYEKL. Here the CDR3 reads CASSQVGTLYEQFF.

The rearrangement links TRBV7-8 to TRBJ2-1. CDR3 length: 14 amino acids. Germline CDR1 is SGHVS and CDR2 is FQNEAQ. The CDR3 protein is CASSFGGSYNEQFF.

The rearrangement uses TRBV29-1 and TRBJ1-2; TCRdb returns TRBD1, unconfirmable since there is no DNA. The CDR3 has 11 amino acids. The germline V gene encodes CDR1 SQVTM and CDR2 ANQGSEA. CDR3 sequence reads: CSAPSSYGYTF.

The rearrangement links TRBV6-6 to TRBJ2-2; as DNA is missing, the TRBD2 call by TCRdb cannot be tested. The CDR3 is 17 residues long. CDR1 and CDR2 (germline): MNHNY, SVGAGI (reference sequence). CDR3: CASSYGTSGPNTGELFF.

V gene TRBV25-1 combines with J gene TRBJ1-1; TCRdb proposes TRBD1, but this gene call is untestable without DNA. CDR1 MGHDK and CDR2 SYGVNS come from the germline V gene. CDR3 length: 13 amino acids. CDR3 amino acids: CASRIQGSTEAFF.

This chain uses TRBV3-1 with TRBJ2-1; TCRdb proposes TRBD2, but this gene call is untestable without DNA. The CDR3 covers 16 residues. From germline, CDR1 is LGHDT and CDR2 YNNKEL (reference sequence). CDR3: CASSPGLAEPYNEQFF.

This chain joins TRBV7-2 and TRBJ1-1; TCRdb's assignment of TRBD1 cannot be checked, as there is no DNA. Germline CDR1 reads SGHTA; CDR2 reads FQGNSA. The CDR3 covers 14 residues. The chain's CDR3 is CASSFVGAGTEAFF. Using reference TRBV7-2 and TRBJ1-1 for the parts outside the CDR3, the full variable domain is GAGVSQSPSNKVTEKGKDVELRCDPISGHTALYWYRQSLGQGLEFLIYFQGNSAPDKSGLPSDRFSAERTGGSVSTLTIQRTQQEDSAVYLCASSFVGAGTEAFFGQGTRLTVV.

The V gene is TRBV7-9, the J gene TRBJ2-5; checking the TCRdb D call of TRBD2 is not possible without DNA. The CDR3 loop spans 16 amino acids. Germline V gene data show CDR1 as SEHNR and CDR2 as FQNEAQ (reference sequence). The CDR3 sequence is CASSPPEPGDRETQYF.

The chain joins TRBV20-1 to TRBJ1-6. CDR3 length: 15 residues. Per the germline V gene, CDR1 is DFQATT and CDR2 is SNEGSKA (reference sequence). CDR3: CSARDQGRPNSPLHF.

The rearrangement uses TRBV11-2 and TRBJ2-3; no DNA is available, so the TRBD2 call from TCRdb remains unchecked. CDR1 is SGHAT, CDR2 FQNNGV, per germline. The CDR3 runs to 16 residues. The CDR3 loop is CASSPLAASSTDTQYF.